The sequence of this T cell receptor (beta chain) was determined in a study of shared clonotypes between healthy human individuals. The repertoire was sequenced with immunoSEQ multiplex PCR; TCRdb's copy has only in-frame clones and lacks some. This table holds about 820,000 clones, around 92% found once. Study results and caveats: Blood alone was sampled, and tissue repertoires likely differ.

Naive CD8 cells were CD45RO-negative, positively selected for CCR7, excluding terminally differentiated effector memory CD45RA+ cells. Germline V CDR1 and CDR2: LNHNV, YYDKDF (reference sequence). The CDR3 consists of 16 residues. V shed 7 bases and J shed 1 base, with 16 bases lying between them. Of note for this clone: Its antigen remains unknown.

The V and J genes are TRBV15 and TRBJ2-2, with D possibly matching TRBD1 (5 bases). The sequence came from a man aged 25-45 years in good health. Material: naive CD8+ T cells sorted from blood. Here the CDR3 reads CATTQDRTKNTGELFF. CDR3 DNA sequence: TGTGCCACCACCCAAGACCGGACAAAGAACACCGGGGAGCTGTTTTTT.